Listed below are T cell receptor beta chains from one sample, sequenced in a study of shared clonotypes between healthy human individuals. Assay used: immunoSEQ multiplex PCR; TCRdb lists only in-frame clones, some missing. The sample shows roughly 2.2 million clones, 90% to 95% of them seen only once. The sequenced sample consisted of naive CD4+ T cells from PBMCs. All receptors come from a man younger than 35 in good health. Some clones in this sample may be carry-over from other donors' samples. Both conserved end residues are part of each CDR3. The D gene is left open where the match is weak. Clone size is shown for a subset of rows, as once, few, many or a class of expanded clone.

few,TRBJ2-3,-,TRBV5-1,TGCGCCAGCAGCCCGGCCGGCGACTGGTACACAGATACGCAGTATTTT,CASSPAGDWYTDTQYF
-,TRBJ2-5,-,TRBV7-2,TGTGCCAGCGGTCCGTGGGACGCTGCCCAAGAGACCCAGTACTTC,CASGPWDAAQETQYF
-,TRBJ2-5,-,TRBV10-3,TGTGCCATCAGAGACGACCAAGAGACCCAGTACTTC,CAIRDDQETQYF
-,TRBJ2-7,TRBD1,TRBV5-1,TGCGCCAGCAGACTCGGGACAGTCTCCTACGAGCAGTACTTC,CASRLGTVSYEQYF
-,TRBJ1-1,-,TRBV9,TGTGCCAGCAGCGTCGACGCCGGGGACGACACAAAAGCTTTCTTT,CASSVDAGDDTKAFF
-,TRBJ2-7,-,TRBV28,TGTGCCAGCAGTTTATTGGAGGGTTACCCCACCTACGAGCAGTACTTC,CASSLLEGYPTYEQYF
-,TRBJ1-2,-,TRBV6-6,TGTGCCAGCAGCCGCGGGGTGGGGGGTTCTCGAGGCTACACCTTC,CASSRGVGGSRGYTF
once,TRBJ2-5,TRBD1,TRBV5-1,TGCGCCACCACACTGGGACAGGGACTCGCAGCGGGACAAGAGACCCAGTACTTC,CATTLGQGLAAGQETQYF
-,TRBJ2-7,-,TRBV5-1,TGCGCCAGCAGCCCCCTCCCTCCCTCCTACGAGCAGTACTTC,CASSPLPPSYEQYF
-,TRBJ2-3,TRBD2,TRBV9,TGTGCCAGCAGCGCACGGACTAGCGGCACAGATACGCAGTATTTT,CASSARTSGTDTQYF
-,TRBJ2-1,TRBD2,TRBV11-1,TGTGCCAGCAGCTCCCGCCGGGCTAGCGGGAGCTCCTACAATGAGCAGTTCTTC,CASSSRRASGSSYNEQFF
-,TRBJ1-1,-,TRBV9,TGTGCCAGCAGCGTAGCTTCCGGAAGGGACACTGAAGCTTTCTTT,CASSVASGRDTEAFF
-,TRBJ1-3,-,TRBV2,TGTGCCTCCCGGAGCTCTGGAAACACCATATATTTT,CASRSSGNTIYF
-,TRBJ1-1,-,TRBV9,TGTGCCAGCAGCGTAGCTGCGAGGACAATAAACACTGAAGCTTTCTTT,CASSVAARTINTEAFF
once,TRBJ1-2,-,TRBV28,TGTGCCAGCAGTTTTTGGGTCGAAATGAACTATGGCTACACCTTC,CASSFWVEMNYGYTF
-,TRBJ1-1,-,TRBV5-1,TGCGCCAGCAGCTTATCGGGGGGGCCGTATACTGAAGCTTTCTTT,CASSLSGGPYTEAFF
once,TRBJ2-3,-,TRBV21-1,TGTGCCAGCAGCAAAGATAATCGGGACAGGGGACGGAGCGGGGACCCTAGCACAGATACGCAGTATTTT,CASSKDNRDRGRSGDPSTDTQYF
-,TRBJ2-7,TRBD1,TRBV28,TGTGCCAGCAGTTTTAAGGACAGGCCCTACGAGCAGTACTTC,CASSFKDRPYEQYF